The present T cell receptor (beta chain) was sequenced within a study of blood T cell repertoires in COVID-19. Sequencing was performed with immunoSEQ multiplex PCR; in TCRdb, only in-frame clones are kept and a portion is missing. The table lists about 140,000 clones, 88% of them singletons. The sequenced sample consisted of peripheral blood. The TCR comes from a man aged 65-85 years with acute or convalescent COVID-19.

CDR3 bases: TGTGCCAGCTCACCAGTATCCGATTCACCCCTCCACTTT. It specifies CASSPVSDSPLHF. The gene calls are TRBV18 and TRBJ1-6; D call uncertain. The CDR3 extends over 13 amino acids. Germline V gene sequence: CDR1 KGHSH, CDR2 LQKENI. V gave up 2 bases and J gave up 8 bases, with 7 bases separating them.